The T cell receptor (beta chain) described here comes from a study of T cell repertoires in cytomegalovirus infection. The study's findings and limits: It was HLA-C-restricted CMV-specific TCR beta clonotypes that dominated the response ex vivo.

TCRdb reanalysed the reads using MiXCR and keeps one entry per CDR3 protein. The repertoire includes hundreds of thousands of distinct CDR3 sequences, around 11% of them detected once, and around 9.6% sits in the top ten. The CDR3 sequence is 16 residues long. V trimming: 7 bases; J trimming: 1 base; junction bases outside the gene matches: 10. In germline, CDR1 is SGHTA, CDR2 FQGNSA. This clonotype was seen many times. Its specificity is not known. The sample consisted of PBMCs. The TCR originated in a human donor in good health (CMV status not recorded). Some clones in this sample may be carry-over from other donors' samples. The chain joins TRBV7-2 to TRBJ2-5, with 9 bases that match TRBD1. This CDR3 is CASTARDRALQETQYF. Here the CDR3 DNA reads TGTGCCAGCACAGCCCGGGACAGGGCCCTCCAAGAGACCCAGTACTTC. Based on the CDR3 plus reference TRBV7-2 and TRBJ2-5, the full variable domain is GAGVSQSPSNKVTEKGKDVELRCDPISGHTALYWYRQSLGQGLEFLIYFQGNSAPDKSGLPSDRFSAERTGGSVSTLTIQRTQQEDSAVYLCASTARDRALQETQYFGPGTRLLVL.